This TCR beta chain is from a study of T-cell reconstitution after alpha-beta-depleted transplantation in children. Study results and limitations: Expanded clones from the graft, numbering several hundred, reportedly supplied alpha-beta T cells about two months after transplant. T-cell counts and diversity at one year post-transplant came mainly from newly produced T cells.

CDR1 and CDR2 from the germline V gene are DFQATT and SNEGSKA (reference sequence). The V end was cut by 6 bases, the J end by 4 bases, with 12 bases between. The CDR3 totals 12 residues. This clonotype was counted only a few times. The antigen is unknown. Preparation of the TCRbeta library was carried out with unique molecular identifiers. TCRdb fed the PCR reads into MiXCR, producing one record per CDR3 protein. Of about 980,000 distinct CDR3 sequences listed, 25% to 30% are singletons. The chain uses TRBV20-1 and TRBJ2-5; no clear D gene. The sequences come from PBMCs, mostly from graft donor cells, collected 360 days after TCRalphabeta/CD19-depleted stem cell transplant. The receptor comes from a boy in the first two years of life who had a stem cell transplant for SCID, so the T cells may come from the graft donor. The CDR3 is CSAIEVGETQYF. DNA for the CDR3: TGCAGTGCCATTGAGGTGGGAGAGACCCAGTACTTC.